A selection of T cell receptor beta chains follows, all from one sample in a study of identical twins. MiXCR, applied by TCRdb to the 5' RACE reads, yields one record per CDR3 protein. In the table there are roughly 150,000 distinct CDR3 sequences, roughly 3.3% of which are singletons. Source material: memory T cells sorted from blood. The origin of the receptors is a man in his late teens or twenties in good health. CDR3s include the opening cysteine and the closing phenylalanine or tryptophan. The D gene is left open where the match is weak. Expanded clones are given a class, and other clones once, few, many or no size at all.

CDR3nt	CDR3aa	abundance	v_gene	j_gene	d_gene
TGTGCCAGCAGCCAAGGTGGGACTAGTGGCTGGGAGCTGTTTTTT	CASSQGGTSGWELFF	NA	TRBV3-1	TRBJ2-2	TRBD2
TGTGCCAGCAGCCTCCGGACAGGGGGAGTCTCTGGGGCCAACGTCCTGACTTTC	CASSLRTGGVSGANVLTF	many	TRBV11-1	TRBJ2-6	TRBD1
TGTGCCAGCAGCTTAGATACCATTACCGGCCGTTTCTCACCAGCCAAAAACATTCAGTACTTC	CASSLDTITGRFSPAKNIQYF	many	TRBV11-2	TRBJ2-4	NA
TGCAGTGCTAGAGTGGGGGCCCCGGCTGAAGCTTTCTTT	CSARVGAPAEAFF	many	TRBV20-1	TRBJ1-1	NA
TGTGCCAGCAGCCAAGATTCCGTTCGCTGGGACAGGGGTCAAGAGACCCAGTACTTC	CASSQDSVRWDRGQETQYF	NA	TRBV14	TRBJ2-5	TRBD1
TGTGCCAGCAGTTTATTGGGGGGGGGGAACACTGAAGCTTTCTTT	CASSLLGGGNTEAFF	few	TRBV28	TRBJ1-1	NA
TGTGCCACCTCGAGCCCCAATCAGCCCCAGCATTTT	CATSSPNQPQHF	many	TRBV24-1	TRBJ1-5	NA
TGCGCCAGCAGCGCAAGAACATGGGTTAATGAGCAGTTCTTC	CASSARTWVNEQFF	NA	TRBV5-1	TRBJ2-1	NA
TGTGCCAGCTCACCCACTAGCGGGTATTACAATGAGCAGTTCTTC	CASSPTSGYYNEQFF	few	TRBV18	TRBJ2-1	TRBD2
TGTGCCAGCAGCGCCCCCTCCGGGGACAGGGCTCAAGAGACCCAGTACTTC	CASSAPSGDRAQETQYF	many	TRBV9	TRBJ2-5	TRBD1
TGTGCCAGCAGCTTAGAGCCTAGCGGGAGGAATGAGCAGTTCTTC	CASSLEPSGRNEQFF	many	TRBV11-2	TRBJ2-1	TRBD2
TGCAGTGCTAGATCTTGGACTAGCGGGAACTCAGATACGCAGTATTTT	CSARSWTSGNSDTQYF	many	TRBV20-1	TRBJ2-3	TRBD2
TGCAGTGCTAGAACGGGGGATCAGCCCCAGCATTTT	CSARTGDQPQHF	many	TRBV20-1	TRBJ1-5	NA
TGTGCCAGCTCACCCGGGGGCGGTAGCTCCTACGAGCAGTACTTC	CASSPGGGSSYEQYF	NA	TRBV18	TRBJ2-7	NA
TGCGCCAGCAGACAACAACCATCGGCCAATGAGCAGTTCTTC	CASRQQPSANEQFF	many	TRBV5-1	TRBJ2-1	NA
TGTGCCAGCACCCAGGTGGAATCTGGAAACACCATATATTTT	CASTQVESGNTIYF	many	TRBV6-1	TRBJ1-3	NA
TGCAGCGTTGGGACAGGGGTCGGGGCCAACGTCCTGACTTTC	CSVGTGVGANVLTF	many	TRBV29-1	TRBJ2-6	TRBD1
TGTGCCAGCAGCCCTGTGGCAGGGGGAAACACCATATATTTT	CASSPVAGGNTIYF	NA	TRBV7-2	TRBJ1-3	NA
TGTGCCAGCAGTCTCGGACTAGCGGGAGGGATAGCCAAAAACATTCAGTACTTC	CASSLGLAGGIAKNIQYF	many	TRBV12-3/TRBV12-4	TRBJ2-4	TRBD2
TGTGCCAGCAGCTACGGAGCCCTTAGCAATCAGCCCCAGCATTTT	CASSYGALSNQPQHF	many	TRBV5-8	TRBJ1-5	NA
TGTGCCAGCAGTTACAGGACAATATTTCCCGGGGAGCTGTTTTTT	CASSYRTIFPGELFF	many	TRBV6-5	TRBJ2-2	NA
TGCAGTGCAAGACAGGGGGGGGCTCGGGAGACCCAGTACTTC	CSARQGGARETQYF	NA	TRBV20-1	TRBJ2-5	TRBD1
TGCAGTGCTAGAGGAGGCAGGGCGGACACTGAAGCTTTCTTT	CSARGGRADTEAFF	many	TRBV20-1	TRBJ1-1	NA
TGTGCCAGCAGCCAAGATCAGGGGGAGGCCTATGGCTACACCTTC	CASSQDQGEAYGYTF	many	TRBV4-2	TRBJ1-2	TRBD1
TGTGCCACCAGTGATTCGCCTAGCGGGCAGAACACCGGGGAGCTGTTTTTT	CATSDSPSGQNTGELFF	many	TRBV24-1	TRBJ2-2	TRBD2
TGCAGCGTTGACGGCGGTAACACTGAAGCTTTCTTT	CSVDGGNTEAFF	many	TRBV29-1	TRBJ1-1	NA
TGTGCCAGCTCACCGACTAGCGGGAGGACCAATGAGCAGTTCTTC	CASSPTSGRTNEQFF	many	TRBV18	TRBJ2-1	TRBD2
TGTGCCAGCAGTTTATGGGGGGGCACCGGGGAGCTGTTTTTT	CASSLWGGTGELFF	many	TRBV27	TRBJ2-2	TRBD2
TGTGCCACCAGCAGTGAGCGGGCAGAATACAATGAGCAGTTCTTC	CATSSERAEYNEQFF	many	TRBV15	TRBJ2-1	NA
TGCGCCAGCAGCCAAGATAAGGCCTACGAGCAGTACTTC	CASSQDKAYEQYF	many	TRBV4-3	TRBJ2-7	NA
TGTGCCAGCAGCTTGTTCGGCGGGATGGGGCAGTATTTT	CASSLFGGMGQYF	many	TRBV5-4	TRBJ2-3	NA
TGTGCCAGCAGCCCTAGCGGGGACAGCTCCTACAATGAGCAGTTCTTC	CASSPSGDSSYNEQFF	many	TRBV5-6	TRBJ2-1	TRBD2
TGCAGTGGGGGTGTAGCGGGAACCAAAAACATTCAGTACTTC	CSGGVAGTKNIQYF	many	TRBV20-1	TRBJ2-4	TRBD2
TGTGCCAGCAGCCAAGAAGACAGGAGCTCCTATAATTCACCCCTCCACTTT	CASSQEDRSSYNSPLHF	many	TRBV14	TRBJ1-6	NA
TGCGCCAGCAGCTTTACACTAGCGAGCTCCTACAATGAGCAGTTCTTC	CASSFTLASSYNEQFF	many	TRBV5-1	TRBJ2-1	TRBD2
TGCAGTGCCACTGTTGCGGGAGAAAATTTGGGGACCCAGTACTTC	CSATVAGENLGTQYF	many	TRBV20-1	TRBJ2-5	TRBD2
TGTGCCACCAGTCTCGCAGGGGAATACGAGCAGTACTTC	CATSLAGEYEQYF	many	TRBV24-1	TRBJ2-7	NA
TGTGCCAGCAGCCCGACGAATAGCAATCAGCCCCAGCATTTT	CASSPTNSNQPQHF	many	TRBV7-9	TRBJ1-5	NA
TGTGCCAGCAGCCGGACTAGCGCACGCACAGATACGCAGTATTTT	CASSRTSARTDTQYF	many	TRBV28	TRBJ2-3	TRBD2